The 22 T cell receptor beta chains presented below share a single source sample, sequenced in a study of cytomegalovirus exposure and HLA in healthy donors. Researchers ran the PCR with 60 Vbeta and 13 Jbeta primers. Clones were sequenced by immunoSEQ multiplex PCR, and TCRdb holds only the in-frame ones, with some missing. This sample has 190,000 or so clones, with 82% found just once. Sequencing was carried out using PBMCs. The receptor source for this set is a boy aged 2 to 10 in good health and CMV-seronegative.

The CDR3 nucleotides read TGTGCCAGCAGCCCCCGACTAGCGGGGGGCCCCAGGGGCACAGATACGCAGTATTTT. Encoded protein: CASSPRLAGGPRGTDTQYF. The genes are TRBV11-1 and TRBJ2-3; 13 bases are a match to TRBD2. V lost 5 bases to trimming and J lost 1 base; unmatched junction nucleotides: 12. This CDR3 region has 19 residues. Per germline, CDR1 SGHAT and CDR2 FQDESV (reference sequence).

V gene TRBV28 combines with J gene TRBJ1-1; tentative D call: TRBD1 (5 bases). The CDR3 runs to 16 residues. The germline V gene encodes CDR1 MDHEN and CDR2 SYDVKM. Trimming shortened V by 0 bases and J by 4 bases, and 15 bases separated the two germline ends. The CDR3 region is CASSLWEGLGGTEAFF. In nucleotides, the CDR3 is TGTGCCAGCAGTTTATGGGAGGGCCTCGGGGGCACTGAAGCTTTCTTT.

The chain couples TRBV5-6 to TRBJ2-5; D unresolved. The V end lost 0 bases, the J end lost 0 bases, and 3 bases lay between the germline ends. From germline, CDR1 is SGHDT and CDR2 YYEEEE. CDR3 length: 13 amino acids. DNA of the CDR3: TGTGCCAGCAGCTTGGCAGACCAAGAGACCCAGTACTTC. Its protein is CASSLADQETQYF.

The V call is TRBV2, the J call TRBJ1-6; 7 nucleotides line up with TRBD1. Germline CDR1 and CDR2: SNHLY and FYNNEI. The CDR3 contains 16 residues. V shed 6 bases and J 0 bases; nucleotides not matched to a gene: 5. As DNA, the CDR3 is TGTGCCAGCAGAGGACAGGCAAGCTCCTATAATTCACCCCTCCACTTT. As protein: CASRGQASSYNSPLHF.

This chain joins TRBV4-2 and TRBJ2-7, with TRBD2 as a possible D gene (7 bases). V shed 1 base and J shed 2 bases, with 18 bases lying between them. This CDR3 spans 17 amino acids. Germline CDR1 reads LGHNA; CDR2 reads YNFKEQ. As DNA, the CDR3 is TGTGCCAGCAGCCAAGTATCGAGGGGGGGTTTAACCTACGAGCAGTACTTC. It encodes CASSQVSRGGLTYEQYF.

CDR3 DNA sequence: TGTGCCAGCAGCTTAGGAGGGGCGGGCTCCTACGAGCAGTACTTC. Translating it yields CASSLGGAGSYEQYF. The chain carries TRBV5-4 and TRBJ2-7; tentative D call: TRBD2 (6 bases). V was clipped by 2 bases and J by 0 bases, with 12 bases between them. Germline-derived CDR1 and CDR2 are SGHNT and YYREEE (reference sequence). The CDR3 sequence is 15 residues long.

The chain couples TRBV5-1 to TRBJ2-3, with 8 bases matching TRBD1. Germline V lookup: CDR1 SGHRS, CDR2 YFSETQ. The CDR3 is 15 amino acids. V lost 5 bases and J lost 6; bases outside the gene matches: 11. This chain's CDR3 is CASSFTAGGDDTQYF. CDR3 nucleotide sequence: TGCGCCAGCAGTTTTACGGCAGGGGGCGATGATACGCAGTATTTT. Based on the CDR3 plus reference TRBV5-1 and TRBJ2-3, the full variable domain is KAGVTQTPRYLIKTRGQQVTLSCSPISGHRSVSWYQQTPGQGLQFLFEYFSETQRNKGNFPGRFSGRQFSNSRSEMNVSTLELGDSALYLCASSFTAGGDDTQYFGPGTRLTVL.

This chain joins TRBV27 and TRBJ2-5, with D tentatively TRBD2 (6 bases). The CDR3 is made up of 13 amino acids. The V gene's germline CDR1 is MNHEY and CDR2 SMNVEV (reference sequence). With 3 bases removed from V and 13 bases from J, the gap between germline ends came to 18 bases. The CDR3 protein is CASSFTGTPPRYF. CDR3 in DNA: TGTGCCAGCAGTTTCACCGGGACTCCACCTCGGTACTTC.

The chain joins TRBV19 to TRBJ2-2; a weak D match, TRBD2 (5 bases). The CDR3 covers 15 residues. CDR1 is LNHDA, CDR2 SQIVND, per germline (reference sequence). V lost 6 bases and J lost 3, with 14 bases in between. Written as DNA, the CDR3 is TGTGCCAGTAGCTCTAAGCGGTTGGACACCGGGGAGCTGTTTTTT. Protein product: CASSSKRLDTGELFF.

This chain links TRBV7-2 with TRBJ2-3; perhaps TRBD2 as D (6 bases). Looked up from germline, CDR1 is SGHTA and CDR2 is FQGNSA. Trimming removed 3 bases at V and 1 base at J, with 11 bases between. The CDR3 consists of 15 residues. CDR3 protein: CASSFTSWGTDTQYF. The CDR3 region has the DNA TGTGCCAGCAGCTTTACTAGCTGGGGCACAGATACGCAGTATTTT.

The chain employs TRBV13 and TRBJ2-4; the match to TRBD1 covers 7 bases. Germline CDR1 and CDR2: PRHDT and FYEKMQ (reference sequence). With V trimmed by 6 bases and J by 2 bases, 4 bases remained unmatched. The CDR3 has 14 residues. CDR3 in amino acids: CASRKQGTKNIQYF. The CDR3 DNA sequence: TGTGCCAGCAGGAAACAGGGGACCAAAAACATTCAGTACTTC.

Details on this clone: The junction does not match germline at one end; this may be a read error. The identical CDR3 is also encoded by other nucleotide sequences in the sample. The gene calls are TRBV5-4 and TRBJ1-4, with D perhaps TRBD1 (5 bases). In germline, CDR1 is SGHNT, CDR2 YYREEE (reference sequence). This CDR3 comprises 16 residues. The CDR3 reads CASSFDRGATNEKLFF. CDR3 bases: TGTGCCAGCAGCTTCGACAGAGGAGCAACTAATGAAAAGCTGTTTTTT.

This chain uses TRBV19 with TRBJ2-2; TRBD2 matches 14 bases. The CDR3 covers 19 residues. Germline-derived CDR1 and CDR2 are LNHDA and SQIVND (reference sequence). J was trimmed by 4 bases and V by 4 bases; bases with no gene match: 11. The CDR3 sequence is CASSRRLAGGLVVTGELFF. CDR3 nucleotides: TGTGCCAGTAGTAGGAGACTAGCGGGGGGGTTAGTGGTCACCGGGGAGCTGTTTTTT.

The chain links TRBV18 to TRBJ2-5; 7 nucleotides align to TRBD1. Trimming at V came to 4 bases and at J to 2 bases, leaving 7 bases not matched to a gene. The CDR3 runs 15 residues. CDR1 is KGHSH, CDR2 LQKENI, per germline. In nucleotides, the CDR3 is TGTGCCAGCTCACTGAACAGGGGTGGGCAAGAGACCCAGTACTTC. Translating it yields CASSLNRGGQETQYF.

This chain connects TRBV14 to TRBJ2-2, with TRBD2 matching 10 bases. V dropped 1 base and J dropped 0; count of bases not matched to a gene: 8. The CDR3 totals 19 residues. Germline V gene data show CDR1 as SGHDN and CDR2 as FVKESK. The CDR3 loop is CASSQGTSGYPANTGELFF. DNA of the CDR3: TGTGCCAGCAGCCAAGGGACTAGCGGTTACCCCGCGAACACCGGGGAGCTGTTTTTT.

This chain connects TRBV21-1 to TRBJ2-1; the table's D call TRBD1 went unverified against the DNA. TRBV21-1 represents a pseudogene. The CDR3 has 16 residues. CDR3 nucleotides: TGTGCCAGCAGCAAAGCCGGGACAGGCAGGGGCAATGAGCAGTTCTTC. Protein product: CASSKAGTGRGNEQFF.

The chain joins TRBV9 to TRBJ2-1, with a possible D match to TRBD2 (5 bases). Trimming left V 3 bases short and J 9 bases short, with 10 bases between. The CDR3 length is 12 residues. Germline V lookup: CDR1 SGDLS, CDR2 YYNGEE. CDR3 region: CASSAHRGEQFF. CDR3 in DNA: TGTGCCAGCAGCGCCCACCGGGGTGAGCAGTTCTTC.

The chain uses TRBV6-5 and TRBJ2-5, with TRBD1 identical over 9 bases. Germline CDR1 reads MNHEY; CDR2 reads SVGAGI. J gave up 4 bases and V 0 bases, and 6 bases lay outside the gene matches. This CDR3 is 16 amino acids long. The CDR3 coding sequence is TGTGCCAGCAGTTACTCGGGACAGGGCAGAGGAGAGACCCAGTACTTC. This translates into CASSYSGQGRGETQYF.

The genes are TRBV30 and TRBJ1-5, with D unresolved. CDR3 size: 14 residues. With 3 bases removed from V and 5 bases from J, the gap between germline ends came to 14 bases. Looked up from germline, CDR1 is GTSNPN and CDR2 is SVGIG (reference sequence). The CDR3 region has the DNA TGTGCCTGGAGCCCACGGGTCGCGGATCAGCCCCAGCATTTT. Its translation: CAWSPRVADQPQHF.

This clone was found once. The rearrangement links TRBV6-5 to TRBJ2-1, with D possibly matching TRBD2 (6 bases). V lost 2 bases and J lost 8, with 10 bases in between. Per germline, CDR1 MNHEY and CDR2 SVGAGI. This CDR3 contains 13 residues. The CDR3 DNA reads TGTGCCAGCAGTTACGGCCCGGGGGATGAGCAGTTCTTC. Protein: CASSYGPGDEQFF.

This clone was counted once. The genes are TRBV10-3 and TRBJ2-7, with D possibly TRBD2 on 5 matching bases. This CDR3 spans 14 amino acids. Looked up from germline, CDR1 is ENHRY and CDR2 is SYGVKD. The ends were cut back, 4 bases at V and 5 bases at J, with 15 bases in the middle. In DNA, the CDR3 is TGTGCCATCAGTGCTAGCTTACTTTTTGACGAGCAGTACTTC. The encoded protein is CAISASLLFDEQYF.

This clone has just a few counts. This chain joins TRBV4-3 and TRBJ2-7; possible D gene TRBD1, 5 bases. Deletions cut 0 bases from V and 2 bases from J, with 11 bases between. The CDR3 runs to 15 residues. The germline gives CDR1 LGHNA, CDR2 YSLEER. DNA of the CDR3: TGCGCCAGCAGCCAAGAACCCAGGGCCACCTACGAGCAGTACTTC. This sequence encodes CASSQEPRATYEQYF.